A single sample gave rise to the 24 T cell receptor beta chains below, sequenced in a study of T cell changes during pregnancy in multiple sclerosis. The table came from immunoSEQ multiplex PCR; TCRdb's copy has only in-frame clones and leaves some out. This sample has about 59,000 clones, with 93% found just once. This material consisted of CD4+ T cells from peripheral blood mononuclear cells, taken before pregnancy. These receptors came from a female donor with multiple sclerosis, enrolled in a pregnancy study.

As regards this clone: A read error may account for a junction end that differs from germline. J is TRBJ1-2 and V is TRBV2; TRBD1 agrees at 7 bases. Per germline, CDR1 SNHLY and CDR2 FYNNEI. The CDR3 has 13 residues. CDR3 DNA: TGTGCCAGTACCACCCCGGGACAGCCGCTTCGATTCTTC. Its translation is CASTTPGQPLRFF. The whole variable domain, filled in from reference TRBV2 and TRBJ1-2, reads EPEVTQTPSHQVTQMGQEVILRCVPISNHLYFYWYRQILGQKVEFLVSFYNNEISEKSEIFDDQFSVERPDGSNFTLKIRSTKLEDSAMYFCASTTPGQPLRFFGSGTRLTVV.

CDR3: CSVGSVRGAEQYF. The CDR3 nucleotides read TGCAGCGTGGGGTCGGTCCGGGGGGCCGAGCAGTACTTC. The chain uses TRBV29-1 and TRBJ2-7, with a possible D match to TRBD2 (7 bases). V dropped 6 bases and J dropped 6 bases, with 18 bases sitting between them. This CDR3 has 13 residues. CDR1 and CDR2 from the germline V gene are SQVTM and ANQGSEA.

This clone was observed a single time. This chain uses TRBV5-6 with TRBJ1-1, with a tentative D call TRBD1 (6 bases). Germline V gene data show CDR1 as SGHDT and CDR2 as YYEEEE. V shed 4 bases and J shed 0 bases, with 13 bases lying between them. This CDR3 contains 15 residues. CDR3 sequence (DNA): TGTGCCAGCAGCGCCCGGACAGCATTGAACACTGAAGCTTTCTTT. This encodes CASSARTALNTEAFF.

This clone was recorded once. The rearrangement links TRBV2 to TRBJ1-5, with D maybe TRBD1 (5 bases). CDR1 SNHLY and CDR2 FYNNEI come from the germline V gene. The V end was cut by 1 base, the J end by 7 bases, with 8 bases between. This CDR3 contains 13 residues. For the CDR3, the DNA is TGTGCCAGCAGTGAAGTGGGGCTGCAGCCCCAGCATTTT. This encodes CASSEVGLQPQHF.

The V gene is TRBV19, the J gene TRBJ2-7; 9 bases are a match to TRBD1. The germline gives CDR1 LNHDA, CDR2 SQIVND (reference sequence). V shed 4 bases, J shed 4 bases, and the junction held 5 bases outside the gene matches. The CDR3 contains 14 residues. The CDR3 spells CASSTDRGSYEQYF. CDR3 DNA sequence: TGTGCCAGTAGTACGGACAGGGGAAGTTACGAGCAGTACTTC.

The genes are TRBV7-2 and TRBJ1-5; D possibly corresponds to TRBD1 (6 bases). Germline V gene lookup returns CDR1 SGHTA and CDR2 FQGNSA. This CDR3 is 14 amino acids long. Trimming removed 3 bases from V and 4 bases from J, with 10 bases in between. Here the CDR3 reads CASSFPQGNQPQHF. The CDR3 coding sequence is TGTGCCAGCAGCTTCCCTCAGGGGAATCAGCCCCAGCATTTT.

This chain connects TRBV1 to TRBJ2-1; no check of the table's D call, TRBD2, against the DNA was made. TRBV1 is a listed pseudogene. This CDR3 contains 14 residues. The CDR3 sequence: CTSSQLLRFNEQFF. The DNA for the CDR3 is TGCACCAGCAGCCAGCTCTTGCGCTTCAATGAGCAGTTCTTC.

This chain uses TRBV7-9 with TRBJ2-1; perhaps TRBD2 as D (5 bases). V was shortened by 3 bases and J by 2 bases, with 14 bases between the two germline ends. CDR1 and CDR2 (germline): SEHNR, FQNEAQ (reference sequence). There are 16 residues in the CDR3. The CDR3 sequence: CASSLEVGRAYNEQFF. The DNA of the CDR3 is TGTGCCAGCAGCTTGGAGGTGGGAAGAGCCTACAATGAGCAGTTCTTC.

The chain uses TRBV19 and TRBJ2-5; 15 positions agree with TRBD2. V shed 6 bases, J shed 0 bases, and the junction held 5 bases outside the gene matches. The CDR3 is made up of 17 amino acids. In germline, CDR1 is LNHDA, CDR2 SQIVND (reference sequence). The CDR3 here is CASRSGLAGGYQETQYF. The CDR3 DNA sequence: TGTGCCAGTAGGAGCGGACTAGCGGGGGGGTACCAAGAGACCCAGTACTTC.

This CDR3 reads CASSQDWRTGGTKNIQYF. Written as DNA, the CDR3 is TGTGCCAGCAGCCAAGATTGGAGGACAGGGGGTACCAAAAACATTCAGTACTTC. This chain joins TRBV14 and TRBJ2-4, with 10 bases identical to TRBD1. J was trimmed by 2 bases and V by 0 bases; bases with no gene match: 7. The germline V gene has CDR1 SGHDN and CDR2 FVKESK. The CDR3 is 18 amino acids.

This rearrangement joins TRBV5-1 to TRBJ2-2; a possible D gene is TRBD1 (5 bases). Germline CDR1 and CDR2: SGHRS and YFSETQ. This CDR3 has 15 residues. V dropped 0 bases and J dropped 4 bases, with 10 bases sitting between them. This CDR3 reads CASSLGGGITGELFF. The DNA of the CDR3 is TGCGCCAGCAGCTTGGGGGGCGGTATCACCGGGGAGCTGTTTTTT. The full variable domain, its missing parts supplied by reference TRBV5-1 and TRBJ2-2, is KAGVTQTPRYLIKTRGQQVTLSCSPISGHRSVSWYQQTPGQGLQFLFEYFSETQRNKGNFPGRFSGRQFSNSRSEMNVSTLELGDSALYLCASSLGGGITGELFFGEGSRLTVL.

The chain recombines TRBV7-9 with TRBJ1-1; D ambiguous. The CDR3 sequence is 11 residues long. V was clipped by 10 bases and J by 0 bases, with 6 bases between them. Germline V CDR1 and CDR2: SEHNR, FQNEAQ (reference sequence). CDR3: CAIQMNTEAFF. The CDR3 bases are TGTGCCATACAGATGAACACTGAAGCTTTCTTT.

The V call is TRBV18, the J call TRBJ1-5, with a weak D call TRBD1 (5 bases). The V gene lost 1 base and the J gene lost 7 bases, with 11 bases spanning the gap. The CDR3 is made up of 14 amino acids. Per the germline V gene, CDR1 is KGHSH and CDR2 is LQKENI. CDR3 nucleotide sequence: TGTGCCAGCTCACCACTTGGGGGGTCCCAGCCCCAGCATTTT. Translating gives CASSPLGGSQPQHF.

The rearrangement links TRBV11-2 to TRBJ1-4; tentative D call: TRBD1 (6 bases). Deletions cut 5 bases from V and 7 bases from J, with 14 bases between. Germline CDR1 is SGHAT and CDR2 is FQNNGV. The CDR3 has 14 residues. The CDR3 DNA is TGTGCCAGCAGCCGCGGGGGGGGGCGTGAAAAACTGTTTTTT. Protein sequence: CASSRGGGREKLFF.

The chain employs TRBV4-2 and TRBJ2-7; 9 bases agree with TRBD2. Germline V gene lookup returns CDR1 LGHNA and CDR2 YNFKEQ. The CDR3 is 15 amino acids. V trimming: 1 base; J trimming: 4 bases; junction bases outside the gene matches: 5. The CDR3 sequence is CASSQVTAGGYEQYF. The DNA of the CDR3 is TGTGCCAGCAGCCAAGTAACGGCGGGAGGGTACGAGCAGTACTTC.

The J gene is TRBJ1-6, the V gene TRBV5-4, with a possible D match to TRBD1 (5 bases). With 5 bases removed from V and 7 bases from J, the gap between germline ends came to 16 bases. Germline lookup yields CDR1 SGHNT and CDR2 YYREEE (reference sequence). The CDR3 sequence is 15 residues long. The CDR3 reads CASRFGDGGNSPLHF. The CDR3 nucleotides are TGTGCCAGCAGGTTCGGCGACGGGGGAAATTCACCCCTCCACTTT.

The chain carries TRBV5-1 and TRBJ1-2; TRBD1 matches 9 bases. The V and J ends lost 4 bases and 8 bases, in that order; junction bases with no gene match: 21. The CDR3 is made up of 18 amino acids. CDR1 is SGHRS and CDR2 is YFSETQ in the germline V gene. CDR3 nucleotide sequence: TGCGCCAGCAGCCTACCTGGGCTCCGGGACAGGGACCTAAAGGGCTACACCTTC. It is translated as CASSLPGLRDRDLKGYTF. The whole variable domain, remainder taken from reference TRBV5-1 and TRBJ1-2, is KAGVTQTPRYLIKTRGQQVTLSCSPISGHRSVSWYQQTPGQGLQFLFEYFSETQRNKGNFPGRFSGRQFSNSRSEMNVSTLELGDSALYLCASSLPGLRDRDLKGYTFGSGTRLTVV.

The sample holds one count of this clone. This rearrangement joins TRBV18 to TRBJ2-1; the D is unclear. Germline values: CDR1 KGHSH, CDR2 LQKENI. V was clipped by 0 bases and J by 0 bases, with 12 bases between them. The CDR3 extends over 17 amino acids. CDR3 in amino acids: CASSPPIGGLSYNEQFF. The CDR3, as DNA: TGTGCCAGCTCACCACCGATCGGCGGCCTCTCCTACAATGAGCAGTTCTTC.

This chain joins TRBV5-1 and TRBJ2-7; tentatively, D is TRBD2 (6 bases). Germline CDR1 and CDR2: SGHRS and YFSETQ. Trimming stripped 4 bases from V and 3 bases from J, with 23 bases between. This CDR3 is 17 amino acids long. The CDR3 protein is CASSPGVGGWLSYEQYF. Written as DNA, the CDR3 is TGCGCCAGCAGCCCTGGCGTTGGGGGGTGGTTAAGCTACGAGCAGTACTTC. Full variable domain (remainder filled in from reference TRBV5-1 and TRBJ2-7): KAGVTQTPRYLIKTRGQQVTLSCSPISGHRSVSWYQQTPGQGLQFLFEYFSETQRNKGNFPGRFSGRQFSNSRSEMNVSTLELGDSALYLCASSPGVGGWLSYEQYFGPGTRLTVT.

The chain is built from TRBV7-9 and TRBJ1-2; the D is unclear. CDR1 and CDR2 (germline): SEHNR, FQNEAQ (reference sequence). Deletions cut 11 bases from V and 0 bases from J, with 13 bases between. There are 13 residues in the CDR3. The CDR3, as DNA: TGTGCCGTCTTTTTATTAGCTAACTATGGCTACACCTTC. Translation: CAVFLLANYGYTF.

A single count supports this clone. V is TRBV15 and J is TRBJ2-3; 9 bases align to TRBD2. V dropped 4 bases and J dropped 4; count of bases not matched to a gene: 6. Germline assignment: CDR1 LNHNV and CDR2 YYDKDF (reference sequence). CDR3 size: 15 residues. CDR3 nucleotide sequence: TGTGCCACCAGCAAAGCGGGAGGACTCCCAGATACGCAGTATTTT. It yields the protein CATSKAGGLPDTQYF.

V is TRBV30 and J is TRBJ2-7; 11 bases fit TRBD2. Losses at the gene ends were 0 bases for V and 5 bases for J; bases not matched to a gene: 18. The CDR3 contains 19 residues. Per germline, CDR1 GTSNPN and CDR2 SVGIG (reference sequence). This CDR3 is CAWSVVWTSGPGGSHEQYF. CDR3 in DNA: TGTGCCTGGAGTGTAGTGTGGACTAGCGGGCCAGGTGGGTCCCACGAGCAGTACTTC. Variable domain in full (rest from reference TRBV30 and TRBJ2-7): SQTIHQWPATLVQPVGSPLSLECTVEGTSNPNLYWYRQAAGRGLQLLFYSVGIGQISSEVPQNLSASRPQDRQFILSSKKLLLSDSGFYLCAWSVVWTSGPGGSHEQYFGPGTRLTVT.

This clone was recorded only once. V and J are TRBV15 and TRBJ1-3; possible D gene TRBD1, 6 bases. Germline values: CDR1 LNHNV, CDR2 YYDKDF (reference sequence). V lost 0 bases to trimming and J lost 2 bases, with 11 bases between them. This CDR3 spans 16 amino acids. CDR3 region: CATSRDGTGPGNTIYF. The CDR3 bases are TGTGCCACCAGCAGAGACGGTACAGGGCCTGGAAACACCATATATTTT. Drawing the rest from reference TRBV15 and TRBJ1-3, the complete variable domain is DAMVIQNPRYQVTQFGKPVTLSCSQTLNHNVMYWYQQKSSQAPKLLFHYYDKDFNNEADTPDNFQSRRPNTSFCFLDIRSPGLGDTAMYLCATSRDGTGPGNTIYFGEGSWLTVV.

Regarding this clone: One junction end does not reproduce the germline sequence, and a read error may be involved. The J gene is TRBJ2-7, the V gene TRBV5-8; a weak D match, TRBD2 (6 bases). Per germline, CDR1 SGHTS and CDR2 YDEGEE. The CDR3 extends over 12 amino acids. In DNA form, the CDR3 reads TGTACCAGCAGCTCCGTTGGGGGAGGAGGGTACTTC. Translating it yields CTSSSVGGGGYF. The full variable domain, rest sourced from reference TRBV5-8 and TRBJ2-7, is EAGVTQSPTHLIKTRGQQATLRCSPISGHTSVYWYQQALGLGLQFLLWYDEGEERNRGNFPPRFSGRQFPNYSSELNVNALELEDSALYLCTSSSVGGGGYFGPGTRLTVT.